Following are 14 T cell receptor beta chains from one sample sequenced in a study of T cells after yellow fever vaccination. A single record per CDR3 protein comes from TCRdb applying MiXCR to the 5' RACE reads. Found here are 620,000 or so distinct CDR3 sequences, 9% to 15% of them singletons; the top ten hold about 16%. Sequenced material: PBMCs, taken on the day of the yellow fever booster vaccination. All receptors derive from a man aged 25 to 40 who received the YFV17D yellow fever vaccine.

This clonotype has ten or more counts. The DNA of the CDR3 is TGCAGTGCTAGAAGACAGACTAGCACAGATACGCAGTATTTT. Translated, it gives CSARRQTSTDTQYF. V and J are TRBV20-1 and TRBJ2-3, with D possibly being TRBD1 (5 bases). Germline V CDR1 and CDR2: DFQATT, SNEGSKA (reference sequence). The CDR3 extends over 14 amino acids. V dropped 2 bases and J dropped 0 bases, with 9 bases sitting between them.

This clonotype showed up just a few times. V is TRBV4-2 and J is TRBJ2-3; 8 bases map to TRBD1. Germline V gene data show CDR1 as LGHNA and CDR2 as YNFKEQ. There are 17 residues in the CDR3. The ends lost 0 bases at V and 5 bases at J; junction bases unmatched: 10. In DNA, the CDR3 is TGTGCCAGCAGCCAAGAGGGAGGACAGGGACGGATAGATACGCAGTATTTT. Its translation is CASSQEGGQGRIDTQYF.

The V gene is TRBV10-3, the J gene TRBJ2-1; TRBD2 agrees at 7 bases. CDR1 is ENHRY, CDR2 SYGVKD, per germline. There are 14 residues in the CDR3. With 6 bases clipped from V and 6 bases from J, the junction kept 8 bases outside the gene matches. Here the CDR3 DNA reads TGTGCCATCAGGATTCGTGGGAGGGCCAATGAGCAGTTCTTC. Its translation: CAIRIRGRANEQFF.

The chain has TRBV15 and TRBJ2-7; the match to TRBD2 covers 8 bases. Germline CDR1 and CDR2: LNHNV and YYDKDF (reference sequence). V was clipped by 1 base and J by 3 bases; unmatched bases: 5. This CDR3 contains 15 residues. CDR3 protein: CATSRAAGGNYEQYF. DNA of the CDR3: TGTGCCACCAGCAGAGCCGCGGGAGGAAACTACGAGCAGTACTTC.

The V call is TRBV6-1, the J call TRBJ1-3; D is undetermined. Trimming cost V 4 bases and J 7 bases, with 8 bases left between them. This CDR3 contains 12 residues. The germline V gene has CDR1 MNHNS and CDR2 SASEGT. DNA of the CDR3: TGTGCCAGCAGTGCCCAGGAGAACACCATATATTTT. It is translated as CASSAQENTIYF.

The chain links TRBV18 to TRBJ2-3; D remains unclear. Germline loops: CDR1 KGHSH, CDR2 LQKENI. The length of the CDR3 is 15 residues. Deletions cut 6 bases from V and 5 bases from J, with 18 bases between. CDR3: CASSLGPNWEDTQYF. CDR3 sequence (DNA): TGTGCCAGCTCCCTCGGTCCAAACTGGGAAGATACGCAGTATTTT.

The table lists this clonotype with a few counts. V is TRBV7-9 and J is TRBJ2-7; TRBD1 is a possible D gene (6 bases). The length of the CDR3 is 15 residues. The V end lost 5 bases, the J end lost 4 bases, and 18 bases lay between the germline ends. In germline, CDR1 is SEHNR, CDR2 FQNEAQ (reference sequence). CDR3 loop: CASSLRALGAYEQYF. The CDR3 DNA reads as TGTGCCAGCAGCCTCCGTGCCTTGGGGGCTTACGAGCAGTACTTC.

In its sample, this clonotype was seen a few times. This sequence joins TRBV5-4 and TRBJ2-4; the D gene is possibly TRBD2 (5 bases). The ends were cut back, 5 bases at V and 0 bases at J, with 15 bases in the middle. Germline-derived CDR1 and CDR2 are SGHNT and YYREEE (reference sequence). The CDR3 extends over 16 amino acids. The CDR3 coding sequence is TGTGCCAGCAGTTTGCCGGGCGGGTTAGCCAAAAACATTCAGTACTTC. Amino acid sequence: CASSLPGGLAKNIQYF.

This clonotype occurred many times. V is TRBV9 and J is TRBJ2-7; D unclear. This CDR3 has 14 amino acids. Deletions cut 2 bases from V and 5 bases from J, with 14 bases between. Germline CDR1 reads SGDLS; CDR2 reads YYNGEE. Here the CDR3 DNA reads TGTGCCAGCAGCGTTGGTGGCCCCCTAGACGAGCAGTACTTC. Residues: CASSVGGPLDEQYF.

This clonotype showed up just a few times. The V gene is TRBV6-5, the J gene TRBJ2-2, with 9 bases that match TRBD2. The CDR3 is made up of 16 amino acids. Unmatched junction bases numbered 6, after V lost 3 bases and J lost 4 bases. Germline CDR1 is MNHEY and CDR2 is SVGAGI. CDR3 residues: CASSYRVSGSTGELFF. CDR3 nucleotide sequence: TGTGCCAGCAGTTATCGGGTTAGCGGGAGCACCGGGGAGCTGTTTTTT.

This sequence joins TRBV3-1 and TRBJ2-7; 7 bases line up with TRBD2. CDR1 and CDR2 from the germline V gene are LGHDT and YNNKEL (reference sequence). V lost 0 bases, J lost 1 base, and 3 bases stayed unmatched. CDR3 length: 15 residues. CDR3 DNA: TGTGCCAGCAGCCAAGAAGGGAGGGATTCCTACGAGCAGTACTTC. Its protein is CASSQEGRDSYEQYF.

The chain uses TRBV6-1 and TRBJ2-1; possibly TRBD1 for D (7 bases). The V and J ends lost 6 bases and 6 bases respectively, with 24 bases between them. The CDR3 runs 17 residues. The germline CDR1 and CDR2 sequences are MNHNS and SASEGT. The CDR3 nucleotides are TGTGCCAGCAGCCTACGGGCGGGACAGAACACAGCCAATGAGCAGTTCTTC. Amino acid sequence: CASSLRAGQNTANEQFF.

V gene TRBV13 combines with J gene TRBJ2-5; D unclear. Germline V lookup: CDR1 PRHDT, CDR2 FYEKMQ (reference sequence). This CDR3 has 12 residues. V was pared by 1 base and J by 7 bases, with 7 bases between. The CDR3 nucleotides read TGTGCCAGCAGCTTAGCTTCCTCGACCCAGTACTTC. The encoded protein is CASSLASSTQYF.

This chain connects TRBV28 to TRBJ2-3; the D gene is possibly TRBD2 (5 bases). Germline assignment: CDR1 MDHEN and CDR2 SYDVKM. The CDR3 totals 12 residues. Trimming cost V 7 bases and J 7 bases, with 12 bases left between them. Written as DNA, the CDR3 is TGTGCCAGCACCGAGGGCTCGTATACGCAGTATTTT. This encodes CASTEGSYTQYF.